Shown below are 21 T cell receptor beta chains from a single sample sequenced in a study of shared clonotypes between healthy human individuals (dated by TCRdb to 2020 to 2022). Receptors were amplified or captured by the immunoSEQ multiplex PCR assay. The table comes from immuneACCESS by way of TCRdb, which keeps in-frame sequences with V and J called. Part of the clones is missing from these tables; in studies checked, under half for an unresolved V gene and the rest for unknown reasons. This sample lists about 2.1 million clones; over 85% were detected once. The ten most abundant clones make up around 1.8% of the sample. CD8 naive samples were obtained by positive selection for CCR7 among CD45RO-negative cells, yielding a CD45RA+CCR7+ population from which TemRA cells were excluded. Sequences were obtained from naive CD8+ T cells from PBMCs. The sample's cell subset or site, from its label and the paper: CD45RA+CCR7+. The receptors here all came from a man in his late teens or twenties in good health. Some clones in this sample may be carry-over from other donors' samples.

The chain combines TRBV28 with TRBJ1-5; the D is unclear. V lost 5 bases and J 2 bases, leaving 16 bases between the germline ends. This CDR3 region has 16 residues. Germline loops: CDR1 MDHEN, CDR2 SYDVKM. As DNA, the CDR3 is TGTGCCAGCAGTCCGAGGACGGGGTTCCGCAATCAGCCCCAGCATTTT. It encodes CASSPRTGFRNQPQHF.

V and J are TRBV2 and TRBJ2-5, with TRBD2 matching over 10 bases. Trimming removed 6 bases from V and 3 bases from J; junction bases left unmatched: 4. Germline CDR1 is SNHLY and CDR2 is FYNNEI. The CDR3 contains 14 residues. CDR3 sequence reads: CASSDLAGEETQYF. The CDR3 DNA follows: TGTGCCAGCAGCGATCTAGCGGGAGAAGAGACCCAGTACTTC.

The chain links TRBV5-1 to TRBJ2-3, with D possibly TRBD2 on 5 matching bases. Trimming removed 6 bases at V and 2 bases at J, with 16 bases between. The germline V gene encodes CDR1 SGHRS and CDR2 YFSETQ. The CDR3 length is 15 residues. CDR3 region: CASTIERAYTDTQYF. The CDR3 coding sequence is TGCGCCAGCACAATTGAGAGGGCGTACACAGATACGCAGTATTTT.

This sequence joins TRBV13 and TRBJ2-1, with 8 bases that match TRBD2. Germline CDR1 is PRHDT and CDR2 is FYEKMQ (reference sequence). The length of the CDR3 is 14 residues. V dropped 5 bases and J dropped 7; count of bases not matched to a gene: 7. The CDR3 DNA is TGTGCCAGCAGCGGGGGCGGGAGGAGAAATGAGCAGTTCTTC. Translation: CASSGGGRRNEQFF.

The rearrangement links TRBV5-6 to TRBJ2-7, with 8 positions matching TRBD2. Trimming cost V 0 bases and J 3 bases; bases outside gene matches: 8. Germline V gene lookup returns CDR1 SGHDT and CDR2 YYEEEE. CDR3 length: 16 amino acids. This CDR3 is CASSLVGQRELYEQYF. The CDR3 DNA sequence: TGTGCCAGCAGCTTGGTGGGCCAGCGGGAGCTCTACGAGCAGTACTTC.

The rearrangement links TRBV6-1 to TRBJ2-1; no clear D. The V gene lost 1 base and the J gene lost 0 bases, with 7 bases spanning the gap. Germline CDR1 and CDR2: MNHNS and SASEGT. The CDR3 has 15 amino acids. CDR3 DNA sequence: TGTGCCAGCAGTGAAGGATTAGGCTCCTACAATGAGCAGTTCTTC. It is translated as CASSEGLGSYNEQFF.

V and J are TRBV19 and TRBJ1-2; 8 bases line up with TRBD1. Germline lookup yields CDR1 LNHDA and CDR2 SQIVND (reference sequence). V lost 7 bases to trimming and J lost 4 bases; unmatched junction nucleotides: 5. The CDR3 is made up of 13 amino acids. The CDR3 DNA sequence: TGTGCCAGTAACGCAGGGGGCAGCTATGGCTACACCTTC. This encodes CASNAGGSYGYTF. Full variable domain (missing parts from reference TRBV19 and TRBJ1-2): DGGITQSPKYLFRKEGQNVTLSCEQNLNHDAMYWYRQDPGQGLRLIYYSQIVNDFQKGDIAEGYSVSREKKESFPLTVTSAQKNPTAFYLCASNAGGSYGYTFGSGTRLTVV.

V is TRBV29-1 and J is TRBJ2-2, with D possibly matching TRBD2 (6 bases). Germline assignment: CDR1 SQVTM and CDR2 ANQGSEA. CDR3 length: 17 amino acids. Deletions cut 0 bases from V and 7 bases from J, with 21 bases between. The CDR3 spells CSVEDPSPGVGSGELFF. CDR3 nucleotides: TGCAGCGTTGAAGATCCCTCCCCGGGAGTAGGAAGCGGGGAGCTGTTTTTT.

CDR3 region: CASSGTSGSSDEQYF. The CDR3, as DNA: TGTGCCAGCAGCGGCACTAGCGGGAGTTCAGACGAGCAGTACTTC. The J gene is TRBJ2-7, the V gene TRBV9; the match to TRBD2 covers 11 bases. This CDR3 is 15 amino acids long. Per the germline V gene, CDR1 is SGDLS and CDR2 is YYNGEE. V gave up 3 bases and J gave up 5 bases; unmatched junction bases: 7.

The chain joins TRBV7-2 to TRBJ2-2; 10 bases fit TRBD2. The CDR3 has 19 residues. The germline V gene encodes CDR1 SGHTA and CDR2 FQGNSA. J gave up 2 bases and V 5 bases, and 14 bases lay outside the gene matches. The CDR3 DNA is TGTGCCAGCAGCCAGATCGGAGCACTAGCGGGACCTAACACCGGGGAGCTGTTTTTT. It encodes CASSQIGALAGPNTGELFF.

The chain is built from TRBV6-5 and TRBJ2-1; tentatively, D is TRBD2 (5 bases). V gave up 2 bases and J gave up 7 bases, with 15 bases separating them. Germline V lookup: CDR1 MNHEY, CDR2 SVGAGI. The CDR3 extends over 15 amino acids. The CDR3 protein is CASSYGPPRGNEQFF. Written as DNA, the CDR3 is TGTGCCAGCAGTTACGGGCCCCCCCGAGGGAATGAGCAGTTCTTC.

V gene TRBV6-5 combines with J gene TRBJ1-1; D may be TRBD1 (5 bases). V dropped 2 bases and J dropped 4 bases, with 14 bases sitting between them. Germline values: CDR1 MNHEY, CDR2 SVGAGI. The CDR3 totals 15 residues. The chain's CDR3 is CASSYSWGEATEAFF. The CDR3 nucleotides are TGTGCCAGCAGTTACAGTTGGGGGGAGGCCACTGAAGCTTTCTTT.

Worth noting for this clone: Distinct nucleotide sequences in the sample also encode this CDR3. This rearrangement joins TRBV27 to TRBJ2-7; D is unclear. There are 14 residues in the CDR3. The V gene's germline CDR1 is MNHEY and CDR2 SMNVEV (reference sequence). The V and J ends lost 0 bases and 1 base respectively, with 7 bases between them. The CDR3 protein is CASSLSGPSYEQYF. CDR3 bases: TGTGCCAGCAGTTTATCCGGACCATCCTACGAGCAGTACTTC.

This sequence joins TRBV25-1 and TRBJ2-2, with no clear D. The V end was cut by 5 bases, the J end by 6 bases, with 10 bases between. This CDR3 is 13 amino acids long. Germline CDR1 and CDR2: MGHDK and SYGVNS. CDR3 sequence: CASSFSRPGELFF. The DNA of the CDR3 is TGTGCCAGCAGTTTCTCACGTCCCGGGGAGCTGTTTTTT.

The CDR3 loop is CATLEVTKNIQYF. The CDR3 DNA is TGTGCCACCCTCGAAGTGACCAAAAACATTCAGTACTTC. This sequence joins TRBV19 and TRBJ2-4; D gene uncertain. Deletions cut 10 bases from V and 2 bases from J, with 12 bases between. The CDR3 consists of 13 residues. The germline CDR1 and CDR2 sequences are LNHDA and SQIVND (reference sequence). The full variable domain, rest sourced from reference TRBV19 and TRBJ2-4, is DGGITQSPKYLFRKEGQNVTLSCEQNLNHDAMYWYRQDPGQGLRLIYYSQIVNDFQKGDIAEGYSVSREKKESFPLTVTSAQKNPTAFYLCATLEVTKNIQYFGAGTRLSVL.

The chain couples TRBV29-1 to TRBJ2-7; D is ambiguous. The CDR3 spans 12 residues. With 4 bases removed from V and 2 bases from J, the gap between germline ends came to 9 bases. Germline V gene sequence: CDR1 SQVTM, CDR2 ANQGSEA. CDR3 sequence reads: CSVVGSTYEQYF. DNA of the CDR3: TGCAGCGTTGTGGGTAGTACCTACGAGCAGTACTTC.

This chain connects TRBV27 to TRBJ2-3, with D maybe TRBD1 (6 bases). CDR3 length equals 15 residues. The V gene's germline CDR1 is MNHEY and CDR2 SMNVEV (reference sequence). The V and J ends lost 6 bases and 4 bases respectively, with 17 bases between them. As DNA, the CDR3 is TGTGCCAGCAGACCACCCACAGGGTACGCAGATACGCAGTATTTT. Amino acid sequence: CASRPPTGYADTQYF.

The chain has TRBV5-6 and TRBJ2-7, with D possibly being TRBD1 (6 bases). The CDR3 extends over 18 amino acids. The germline gives CDR1 SGHDT, CDR2 YYEEEE. V gave up 4 bases and J gave up 3 bases, with 26 bases separating them. The DNA of the CDR3 is TGTGCCAGCAGCGGGCGGAGCGCATCAGGGGTATCAATCTACGAGCAGTACTTC. Its protein product is CASSGRSASGVSIYEQYF.

The chain couples TRBV2 to TRBJ2-7; 9 bases line up with TRBD1. Germline-derived CDR1 and CDR2 are SNHLY and FYNNEI. With 6 bases clipped from V and 12 bases from J, the junction kept 18 bases outside the gene matches. The CDR3 extends over 15 amino acids. The CDR3, as DNA: TGTGCCAGCAGCGACACTTGGACAGGGGCCCCTTTTCGGTACTTC. Translated: CASSDTWTGAPFRYF.

V and J are TRBV4-1 and TRBJ2-2; 8 positions agree with TRBD2. The CDR3 is made up of 15 amino acids. The germline gives CDR1 MGHRA, CDR2 YSYEKL. J gave up 4 bases and V 3 bases, and 4 bases lay outside the gene matches. As DNA, the CDR3 is TGCGCCAGCAGCCACCCAGCGGGAGTCACCGGGGAGCTGTTTTTT. This encodes CASSHPAGVTGELFF.

Comments on this clone: This specimen includes other DNA sequences encoding the same CDR3. The rearrangement uses TRBV27 and TRBJ2-3, with a possible D match to TRBD1 (5 bases). Germline V lookup: CDR1 MNHEY, CDR2 SMNVEV (reference sequence). The CDR3 runs 12 residues. V lost 5 bases and J lost 5, with 8 bases in between. CDR3: CASSLDRDTQYF. The CDR3 bases are TGTGCCAGCAGTCTAGACAGAGATACGCAGTATTTT.